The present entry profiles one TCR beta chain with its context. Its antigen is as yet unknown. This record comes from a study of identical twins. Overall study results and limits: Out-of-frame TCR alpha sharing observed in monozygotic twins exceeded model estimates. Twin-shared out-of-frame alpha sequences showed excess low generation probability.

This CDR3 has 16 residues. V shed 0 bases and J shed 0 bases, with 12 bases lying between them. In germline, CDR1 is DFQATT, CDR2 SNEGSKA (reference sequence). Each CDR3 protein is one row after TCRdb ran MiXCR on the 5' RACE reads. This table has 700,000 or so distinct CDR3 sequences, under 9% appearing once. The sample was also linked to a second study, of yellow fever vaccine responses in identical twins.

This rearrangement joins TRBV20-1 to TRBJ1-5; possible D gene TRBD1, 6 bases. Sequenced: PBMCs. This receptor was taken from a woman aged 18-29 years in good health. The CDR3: CSAREKGGLSNQPQHF. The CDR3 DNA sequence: TGCAGTGCTAGAGAGAAAGGGGGACTTAGCAATCAGCCCCAGCATTTT.